This is a list of T cell receptor beta chains from one sample in a study of patients and donors after allogeneic stem cell transplantation. A single record per CDR3 protein comes from TCRdb applying MiXCR to the RT-PCR reads. The sample consists of 84,000 or so distinct CDR3 sequences, around 49% of them appearing once. The sequencing input was blood, either unsorted or a sorted T cell fraction (not recorded which). The receptors here all came from a human donor who was either an allogeneic HSCT recipient or a stem cell or donor lymphocyte infusion donor (not recorded which). It is not recorded whose cells these are; they may come from a transplant donor. The conserved cysteine and the conserved F or W are not part of the CDR3 here. Fields, in order: V gene, CDR3 protein.

v_call: TRBV15; cdr3_aa: ATSPERGRPQH
v_call: TRBV6-2/TRBV6-3; cdr3_aa: ASNQLAGASGELF
v_call: TRBV12-3/TRBV12-4; cdr3_aa: ASIPGQGFFRDTEAF
v_call: TRBV6-6; cdr3_aa: ASSYSLNSYEQY
v_call: TRBV18; cdr3_aa: ASSPSLTADTEAF
v_call: TRBV6-2/TRBV6-3; cdr3_aa: ASSYSSASSYNSPLH
v_call: TRBV29-1; cdr3_aa: SVEDGTTNYEQY
v_call: TRBV12-3/TRBV12-4; cdr3_aa: ASSFSWFNYGYT
v_call: TRBV28; cdr3_aa: ASSLFTDGRTIY
v_call: TRBV14; cdr3_aa: ASSQQGFTEAF
v_call: TRBV20-1; cdr3_aa: SARSRTYEQY
v_call: TRBV12-3/TRBV12-4; cdr3_aa: ASSLQQGYSYGYT
v_call: TRBV18; cdr3_aa: ASSPPGQVDTEAF
v_call: TRBV9; cdr3_aa: ASSVEQEMNTEAF
v_call: TRBV20-1; cdr3_aa: SASARGGPRSTDTQY
v_call: TRBV12-3/TRBV12-4; cdr3_aa: ASSLYQETQY